This is a list of T cell receptor gamma chains from one sample in a study of human gamma delta and Vdelta1 T cells. TCRdb reanalyzed the PCR reads using CATT. Among some 5,000 gamma-chain clones, more than 30% were seen once, and the ten largest hold nearly 3%. Their specific antigens are unknown. The sequenced sample was Vdelta1 gamma-delta T cells from blood grown in culture (DOT cells). The source of these receptors is a human donor in good health. Each CDR3 is given with its conserved first and last residue. Not all rows give a size; the values are once, few, many and, for expanded clones, a class.

J	V	size	CDR3	DNA
TRGJP2	TRGV4	few	CATWLSSDWIKTF	TGTGCCACCTGGTTAAGTAGTGATTGGATCAAGACGTTT
TRGJP1	TRGV5	-	CATWENTTGWFKIF	TGTGCCACCTGGGAAAATACCACTGGTTGGTTCAAGATATTT
TRGJP2	TRGV5	few	CATWAIYSSDWIKTF	TGTGCCACCTGGGCGATTTATAGTAGTGATTGGATCAAGACGTTT
TRGJP2	TRGV4	once	CATWDGPGDWIKTF	TGTGCCACCTGGGATGGGCCCGGAGATTGGATCAAGACGTTT
TRGJP2	TRGV4	medium-sized	CATWDGPGSSDWIKTF	TGTGCCACCTGGGATGGGCCGGGGAGTAGTGATTGGATCAAGACGTTT
TRGJ1/TRGJ2	TRGV10	once	CAAWVSTIYYKKLF	TGTGCTGCGTGGGTATCTACTATTTATTATAAGAAACTCTTT
TRGJ1/TRGJ2	TRGV2	medium-sized	CATWDGPPVVGYKKLF	TGTGCCACCTGGGACGGCCCCCCGGTGGTGGGTTATAAGAAACTCTTT
TRGJ1/TRGJ2	TRGV9	-	CALWEVLYYKKLF	TGTGCCTTGTGGGAGGTTCTATATTATAAGAAACTCTTT
TRGJ1/TRGJ2	TRGV5	-	CATWDRLGLVRKLF	TGTGCCACCTGGGACAGGCTAGGGTTGGTGAGGAAACTCTTT
TRGJ1/TRGJ2	TRGV3	-	CATWDRRVQNYYKKLF	TGTGCCACCTGGGACAGGCGGGTCCAGAATTATTATAAGAAACTCTTT
TRGJP2	TRGV10	medium-sized	CAAWDHSSDWIKTF	TGTGCTGCGTGGGATCACAGTAGTGATTGGATCAAGACGTTT
TRGJ1/TRGJ2	TRGV10	-	CAAWDTIGYKKLF	TGTGCTGCGTGGGATACAATTGGGTATAAGAAACTCTTT
TRGJP2	TRGV4	-	CATWDGRDWIKTF	TGTGCCACCTGGGATGGGCGTGATTGGATCAAGACGTTT
TRGJP1	TRGV5	-	CATWRYTTGWFKIF	TGTGCCACCTGGAGATATACCACTGGTTGGTTCAAGATATTT
TRGJ1/TRGJ2	TRGV5	-	CATWDRLKLSNYYKKLF	TGTGCCACCTGGGACAGGCTTAAGCTTTCGAATTATTATAAGAAACTCTTT
TRGJ1/TRGJ2	TRGV5	few	CATWDKSGYKKLF	TGTGCCACCTGGGACAAGAGTGGGTATAAGAAACTCTTT
TRGJ1/TRGJ2	TRGV4	once	CATWEVHYYKKLF	TGTGCCACCTGGGAGGTTCATTATTATAAGAAACTCTTT
TRGJ1/TRGJ2	TRGV2	-	CATWDGLSREKLF	TGTGCCACCTGGGACGGCCTCTCAAGGGAGAAACTCTTT
TRGJ1/TRGJ2	TRGV4	-	CATWDGFDYKKLF	TGTGCCACCTGGGATGGCTTTGATTATAAGAAACTCTTT
TRGJ1/TRGJ2	TRGV9	-	CALWDRGYKKLF	TGTGCCTTGTGGGATAGGGGCTATAAGAAACTCTTT
TRGJP1	TRGV10	-	CAAWDHTTGWFKIF	TGTGCTGCGTGGGATCATACCACTGGTTGGTTCAAGATATTT
TRGJ1/TRGJ2	TRGV9	few	CALWEVHNYYKKLF	TGTGCCTTGTGGGAGGTGCACAATTATTATAAGAAACTCTTT
TRGJP2	TRGV3	-	CATWDRQESSDWIKTF	TGTGCCACCTGGGATAGGCAAGAGAGTAGTGATTGGATCAAGACGTTT
TRGJP2	TRGV3	-	CATWDRPLLGDWIKTF	TGTGCCACCTGGGACAGGCCCCTCCTCGGTGATTGGATCAAGACGTTT
TRGJ1/TRGJ2	TRGV4	-	CATWDARYYKKLF	TGTGCCACCTGGGATGCGCGTTATTATAAGAAACTCTTT
TRGJ1/TRGJ2	TRGV2	medium-sized	CATWDGLPYYKKLF	TGTGCCACCTGGGACGGTCTGCCTTATTATAAGAAACTCTTT
TRGJ1/TRGJ2	TRGV4	-	CATWEGGYKKLF	TGTGCCACCTGGGAGGGGGGGTATAAGAAACTCTTT
TRGJ1/TRGJ2	TRGV4	-	CATWDGYYKKLF	TGTGCCACCTGGGATGGATATTATAAGAAACTCTTT
TRGJ1/TRGJ2	TRGV4	medium-sized	CATWDGPGYYKKLF	TGTGCCACCTGGGACGGGCCGGGTTATTATAAGAAACTCTTT
TRGJ1/TRGJ2	TRGV8	few	CATWDLNYYKKLF	TGTGCCACCTGGGACCTCAATTATTATAAGAAACTCTTT
TRGJ1/TRGJ2	TRGV3	few	CATWDRPINYYKKLF	TGTGCCACCTGGGACAGGCCAATAAATTATTATAAGAAACTCTTT
TRGJ1/TRGJ2	TRGV10	few	CAAWDYYYKKLF	TGTGCTGCGTGGGATTATTATTATAAGAAACTCTTT
TRGJ1/TRGJ2	TRGV2	-	CATWDGPRDYYKKLF	TGTGCCACCTGGGACGGGCCCCGGGATTATTATAAGAAACTCTTT
TRGJ1/TRGJ2	TRGV4	-	CATWDVISYYKKLF	TGTGCCACCTGGGATGTTATTTCTTATTATAAGAAACTCTTT
TRGJ1/TRGJ2	TRGV4	once	CATWDVGGDKKLF	TGTGCCACCTGGGATGTTGGCGGGGATAAGAAACTCTTT
TRGJP2	TRGV3	-	CATWDSLPVGSDWIKTF	TGTGCCACCTGGGACAGCCTCCCGGTGGGTAGTGATTGGATCAAGACGTTT
TRGJ1/TRGJ2	TRGV3	-	CATWDVFGKYYKKLF	TGTGCCACCTGGGACGTCTTTGGAAAATATTATAAGAAACTCTTT
TRGJ1/TRGJ2	TRGV4	medium-sized	CATWDKKLF	TGTGCCACCTGGGATAAGAAACTCTTT
TRGJ1/TRGJ2	TRGV10	few	CAAWDLLLYYKKLF	TGTGCTGCGTGGGATTTACTCCTTTATTATAAGAAACTCTTT
TRGJP2	TRGV2	-	CATWDGPGSDWIKTF	TGTGCCACCTGGGACGGGCCGGGTAGTGATTGGATCAAGACGTTT
TRGJ1/TRGJ2	TRGV8	-	CATWDLGVKNYYKKLF	TGTGCCACCTGGGATCTTGGGGTAAAGAATTATTATAAGAAACTCTTT
TRGJ1/TRGJ2	TRGV3	few	CATWDRLLEKLF	TGTGCCACCTGGGACAGGCTGTTGGAGAAACTCTTT
TRGJ1/TRGJ2	TRGV5	-	CATWDRYYKKLF	TGTGCCACCTGGGACAGGTATTATAAGAAACTCTTT
TRGJ1/TRGJ2	TRGV3	-	CATWDQRKKLF	TGTGCCACCTGGGACCAGAGAAAGAAACTCTTT
TRGJ1/TRGJ2	TRGV9	-	CALWEVLFRPYYKKLF	TGTGCCTTGTGGGAGGTGCTGTTTCGGCCTTATTATAAGAAACTCTTT
TRGJ1/TRGJ2	TRGV3	few	CATWDGNKKKLF	TGTGCCACCTGGGACGGAAATAAAAAGAAACTCTTT
TRGJ1/TRGJ2	TRGV9	-	CALWEGTNYYKKLF	TGTGCCTTGTGGGAGGGAACGAATTATTATAAGAAACTCTTT
TRGJ1/TRGJ2	TRGV4	few	CATWDGQKKLF	TGTGCCACCTGGGACGGGCAGAAGAAACTCTTT
TRGJ1/TRGJ2	TRGV9	-	CAHFYKKLF	TGTGCCCATTTTTATAAGAAACTCTTT
TRGJ1/TRGJ2	TRGV5	medium-sized	CATWDSGHYYKKLF	TGTGCCACCTGGGACAGCGGCCATTATTATAAGAAACTCTTT
TRGJP2	TRGV2	medium-sized	CATWDDSDWIKTF	TGTGCCACCTGGGACGATAGTGATTGGATCAAGACGTTT
TRGJ1/TRGJ2	TRGV4	-	CATWDRFYYKKLF	TGTGCCACCTGGGACCGTTTTTATTATAAGAAACTCTTT
TRGJ1/TRGJ2	TRGV8	few	CATWDMGKKLF	TGTGCCACCTGGGATATGGGTAAGAAACTCTTT
TRGJP2	TRGV2	few	CATWDGRDSSDWIKTF	TGTGCCACCTGGGACGGGCGGGATAGTAGTGATTGGATCAAGACGTTT
TRGJ1/TRGJ2	TRGV4	-	CATWDGGNYYKKLF	TGTGCCACCTGGGATGGAGGGAATTATTATAAGAAACTCTTT